A selection of T cell receptor beta chains follows, all from one sample in a study of cytomegalovirus exposure and HLA in healthy donors. Only in-frame clones appear in the TCRdb table, and some are missing; sequencing was by immunoSEQ multiplex PCR. The table shows 120,000 or so clones, with approximately 92% occurring only once. Sequenced sample: PBMCs. These receptors were obtained from a woman under 30 in good health and CMV-seronegative. Each CDR3 is given with its conserved first and last residue. The D gene is left open where the match is weak. Only part of the rows carry a size: once, few, many, or a class if the clone is expanded.

abundance	v_gene	len	j_gene	d_gene	CDR3aa	CDR3nt
NA	TRBV7-8	15	TRBJ2-1	TRBD2	CASSPERTRNNEQFF	TGTGCCAGCAGCCCAGAGAGGACTAGGAACAATGAGCAGTTCTTC
once	TRBV15	17	TRBJ2-1	NA	CATSRDYGGSGYNEQFF	TGTGCCACCAGCAGAGATTACGGAGGTTCGGGTTACAATGAGCAGTTCTTC
NA	TRBV12-5	17	TRBJ2-3	NA	CASGTYSGLQITDTQYF	TGTGCTAGTGGTACTTATAGTGGGCTTCAGATAACAGATACGCAGTATTTT
NA	TRBV6-6	14	TRBJ2-2	TRBD1	CASSLTGFTGELFF	TGTGCCAGCAGCTTGACAGGGTTCACCGGGGAGCTGTTTTTT
NA	TRBV30	16	TRBJ1-5	TRBD1	CAWSVSRTGEFKPQHF	TGTGCCTGGAGTGTATCTAGGACAGGGGAATTCAAGCCCCAGCATTTT
NA	TRBV10-3	14	TRBJ2-1	TRBD2	CAISYSGSYNEQFF	TGTGCCATCAGCTATAGCGGGAGCTACAATGAGCAGTTCTTC
once	TRBV5-1	15	TRBJ2-5	TRBD2	CASSLTSGKLETQYF	TGCGCCAGCAGCTTGACTAGCGGAAAGCTAGAGACCCAGTACTTC
NA	TRBV5-1	14	TRBJ2-2	TRBD2	CASNERGNTGELFF	TGCGCCAGCAACGAGCGGGGGAACACCGGGGAGCTGTTTTTT
once	TRBV27	14	TRBJ2-1	NA	CASSFESSYNEQFF	TGTGCCAGCAGTTTTGAGAGCTCCTACAATGAGCAGTTCTTC
once	TRBV7-9	12	TRBJ1-1	NA	CASSTGNTEAFF	TGTGCCAGCAGTACAGGGAACACTGAAGCTTTCTTT
NA	TRBV5-1	13	TRBJ1-1	NA	CASSFPGGTEAFF	TGCGCCAGCAGCTTCCCGGGTGGGACTGAAGCTTTCTTT
NA	TRBV10-1	15	TRBJ2-2	NA	CASSESLLGAGELFF	TGCGCCAGCAGTGAGTCGTTATTAGGGGCCGGGGAGCTGTTTTTT
NA	TRBV28	13	TRBJ1-5	NA	CASTYGRNQPQHF	TGTGCCAGCACCTACGGGAGGAATCAGCCCCAGCATTTT
NA	TRBV6-5	15	TRBJ1-4	TRBD1	CASSYGTGNPEKLFF	TGTGCCAGCAGTTACGGGACAGGGAATCCTGAAAAACTGTTTTTT
NA	TRBV2	16	TRBJ2-3	TRBD2	CASGTSGRLPTDTQYF	TGTGCCAGCGGGACTAGCGGGAGGTTACCCACAGATACGCAGTATTTT
NA	TRBV18	13	TRBJ2-1	NA	CASSPPTGHEQFF	TGTGCCAGCTCACCACCAACTGGGCATGAGCAGTTCTTC
once	TRBV4-3	17	TRBJ2-1	TRBD2	CASSQGAGGVNGDEQFF	TGCGCCAGCAGCCAGGGGGCGGGGGGGGTGAACGGCGATGAGCAGTTCTTC
NA	TRBV12-5	17	TRBJ2-3	TRBD2	CASGLVVASGGANTQYF	TGTGCTAGTGGTTTGGTAGTGGCTAGCGGGGGGGCCAATACGCAGTATTTT
few	TRBV4-2	16	TRBJ2-1	NA	CASSYRDSSSYNEQFF	TGTGCCAGCAGCTACCGGGATAGCTCCTCCTACAATGAGCAGTTCTTC
once	TRBV2	15	TRBJ2-5	TRBD1	CASSEADRAGGTQYF	TGTGCCAGCAGTGAGGCCGACAGGGCCGGAGGGACCCAGTACTTC
NA	TRBV7-2	16	TRBJ2-7	TRBD2	CASSSVVGTSPSGEYF	TGTGCCAGCAGCTCAGTGGTGGGGACTAGCCCCTCTGGGGAGTACTTC
NA	TRBV27	14	TRBJ1-5	NA	CASGTKNTNQPQHF	TGTGCCAGCGGAACTAAGAACACCAATCAGCCCCAGCATTTT
NA	TRBV5-1	13	TRBJ2-3	NA	CASGRVPTDTQYF	TGCGCCAGCGGCAGGGTCCCCACGGATACGCAGTATTTT
NA	TRBV11-2	15	TRBJ1-2	TRBD1	CASSLGTGARYGYTF	TGTGCCAGCAGCTTAGGAACAGGGGCGAGATATGGCTACACCTTC
NA	TRBV2	13	TRBJ1-1	TRBD1	CASSDRGRTEAFF	TGTGCCAGCAGTGACAGGGGGCGGACTGAAGCTTTCTTT
NA	TRBV2	17	TRBJ2-7	TRBD2	CASSRTSGRTSSYEQYF	TGTGCCAGCTCCCGAACCAGCGGGAGGACCAGCTCCTACGAGCAGTACTTC
NA	TRBV30	13	TRBJ1-1	NA	CAWKSQGGAEAFF	TGTGCCTGGAAAAGCCAGGGAGGGGCTGAAGCTTTCTTT
NA	TRBV18	15	TRBJ2-5	TRBD2	CASSPPSGLQETQYF	TGTGCCAGCTCACCCCCTAGCGGGCTCCAAGAGACCCAGTACTTC
NA	TRBV2	13	TRBJ2-2	NA	CASKVRGTGELFF	TGTGCCAGCAAAGTAAGGGGCACCGGGGAGCTGTTTTTT
few	TRBV5-4	12	TRBJ2-7	NA	CASSLLSYEQYF	TGTGCCAGCAGCTTGCTGTCCTACGAGCAGTACTTC
NA	TRBV7-9	15	TRBJ2-2	TRBD2	CASSPSGMAAGELFF	TGTGCCAGCAGCCCTAGCGGGATGGCAGCCGGGGAGCTGTTTTTT
NA	TRBV7-9	15	TRBJ1-1	TRBD1	CASSPRTGLNTEAFF	TGTGCCAGCAGCCCGAGGACAGGGTTGAACACTGAAGCTTTCTTT
once	TRBV5-4	14	TRBJ1-2	NA	CASSSLAGERGYTF	TGTGCCAGCAGCAGCTTAGCGGGGGAGAGAGGCTACACCTTC
NA	TRBV7-2	14	TRBJ2-7	TRBD2	CASSFREGTYEQYF	TGTGCCAGCAGCTTCAGGGAGGGAACCTACGAGCAGTACTTC
NA	TRBV6-5	13	TRBJ1-2	TRBD1	CASKGAGYYGYTF	TGTGCCAGCAAGGGGGCGGGCTACTATGGCTACACCTTC
NA	TRBV5-1	14	TRBJ1-2	NA	CASSQGSIEGGYTF	TGCGCCAGCAGTCAGGGGTCGATAGAGGGGGGCTACACCTTC
NA	TRBV6-1	12	TRBJ2-5	NA	CASKAGGETQYF	TGTGCCAGCAAAGCAGGAGGAGAGACCCAGTACTTC
NA	TRBV9	16	TRBJ2-3	TRBD2	CASSVGGVFAADTQYF	TGTGCCAGCAGCGTTGGGGGGGTCTTTGCGGCAGATACGCAGTATTTT
few	TRBV10-1	17	TRBJ2-1	TRBD2	CASSESGLAGVGNEQFF	TGCGCCAGCAGTGAGTCCGGACTAGCGGGGGTGGGCAATGAGCAGTTCTTC
NA	TRBV2	16	TRBJ2-1	NA	CASSVDSGGSANEQFF	TGTGCCAGCAGTGTCGATTCAGGGGGGTCGGCCAATGAGCAGTTCTTC
NA	TRBV23-1	15	TRBJ1-2	NA	CASSAKQGINYGYTF	TGCGCCAGCAGTGCGAAGCAGGGGATTAACTATGGCTACACCTTC
NA	TRBV19	16	TRBJ1-1	TRBD1	CAAGTGGALANTEAFF	TGTGCTGCCGGGACAGGGGGCGCTTTGGCGAACACTGAAGCTTTCTTT
few	TRBV2	14	TRBJ1-2	TRBD1	CASRHRGLHYGYTF	TGTGCCAGCAGGCACAGGGGGCTACACTATGGCTACACCTTC
NA	TRBV19	16	TRBJ2-4	NA	CASSISLGLSKNIQYF	TGTGCCAGTAGTATATCCCTAGGACTTTCCAAAAACATTCAGTACTTC
NA	TRBV27	16	TRBJ2-1	NA	CASSLWLSDPYNEQFF	TGTGCCAGCAGTTTATGGCTGAGCGACCCCTACAATGAGCAGTTCTTC
NA	TRBV28	14	TRBJ2-7	NA	CASSFGSGGDEQYF	TGTGCCAGCAGTTTTGGGAGTGGAGGAGACGAGCAGTACTTC
NA	TRBV5-6	16	TRBJ1-3	TRBD1	CASSPRQGFSGNTIYF	TGTGCCAGCAGCCCAAGACAGGGATTCTCTGGAAACACCATATATTTT
NA	TRBV6-1	17	TRBJ2-7	TRBD2	CASSEGETSGRFYEQYF	TGTGCCAGCAGTGAAGGAGAGACTAGCGGGAGATTCTACGAGCAGTACTTC
NA	TRBV27	14	TRBJ1-1	NA	CASREGSGFTEAFF	TGTGCCAGCAGGGAGGGGTCGGGGTTCACTGAAGCTTTCTTT
NA	TRBV10-1	14	TRBJ2-2	TRBD2	CASTPGLGTGELFF	TGCGCCAGCACCCCGGGACTAGGAACCGGGGAGCTGTTTTTT
NA	TRBV4-3	18	TRBJ2-1	TRBD2	CASSQDSLLAGSNNEQFF	TGCGCCAGCAGCCAAGACTCTCTACTAGCGGGTTCCAACAATGAGCAGTTCTTC
NA	TRBV25-1	15	TRBJ2-1	TRBD2	CASSEWVAGNNEQFF	TGTGCCAGCAGTGAATGGGTAGCGGGAAACAATGAGCAGTTCTTC
NA	TRBV2	13	TRBJ1-1	NA	CASSPSGGTEAFF	TGTGCCAGCAGTCCAAGCGGGGGAACTGAAGCTTTCTTT
NA	TRBV19	15	TRBJ1-1	TRBD1	CASRDPGTGPVGAFF	TGTGCCAGTAGGGACCCCGGGACAGGACCCGTGGGAGCTTTCTTT